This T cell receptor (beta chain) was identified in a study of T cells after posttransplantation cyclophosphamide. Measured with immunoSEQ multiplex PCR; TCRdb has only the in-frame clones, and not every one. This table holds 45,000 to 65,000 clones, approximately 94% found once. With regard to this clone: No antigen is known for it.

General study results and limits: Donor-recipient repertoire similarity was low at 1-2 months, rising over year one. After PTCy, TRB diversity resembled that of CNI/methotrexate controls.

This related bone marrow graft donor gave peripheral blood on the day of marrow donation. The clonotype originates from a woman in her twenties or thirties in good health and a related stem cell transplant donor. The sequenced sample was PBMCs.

The CDR3 DNA reads as TGTGCCAGTAGTATTTCCCGGGCTCTGGTAGGGAGGAGGGATGGCTACACCTTC. Translating gives CASSISRALVGRRDGYTF. J is TRBJ1-2 and V is TRBV19; D ambiguous. This CDR3 region has 18 residues. Germline CDR1 and CDR2: LNHDA and SQIVND (reference sequence). The V gene lost 3 bases and the J gene lost 6 bases, with 26 bases spanning the gap.